A selection of T cell receptor beta chains follows, all from one sample in a study of blood T cell repertoires in COVID-19. Data came from immunoSEQ multiplex PCR; TCRdb stores just in-frame clones and leaves some out. The sample carries approximately 400,000 clones, more than 70% recorded once. Specimen: peripheral blood. The receptors originated from a man in his forties with acute or convalescent COVID-19. The CDR3 runs from the conserved cysteine through the conserved F or W. A D gene is named only where the DNA matches it firmly. Size is stated for part of the rows, as once, few or many counts, or as a class when the clone is expanded.

TRBV7-8,.,.,TRBJ2-7,CASSRNGPGSYEQYF,TGTGCCAGCAGCCGGAATGGCCCAGGCTCCTACGAGCAGTACTTC
TRBV5-4,.,.,TRBJ2-7,CASSRGPYEQYF,TGTGCCAGCAGCCGAGGCCCCTACGAGCAGTACTTC
TRBV11-1,.,few,TRBJ2-7,CASSLVLGARREQYF,TGTGCCAGCAGCTTAGTTCTGGGGGCCCGTCGCGAGCAGTACTTC
TRBV2,.,.,TRBJ1-2,CASRIYPDRGGYTF,TGTGCCAGCAGAATATACCCGGATCGCGGTGGCTACACCTTC
TRBV5-1,TRBD1,once,TRBJ1-2,CASRPDRAINYGYTF,TGCGCCAGCAGACCGGACAGGGCCATTAACTATGGCTACACCTTC
TRBV19,.,.,TRBJ2-7,CASSIGGYEQYF,TGTGCCAGTAGTATAGGCGGATACGAGCAGTACTTC
TRBV6-5,TRBD1,once,TRBJ2-5,CASCRQGTGETQYF,TGTGCCAGCTGCCGACAGGGAACGGGGGAGACCCAGTACTTC
TRBV5-5,TRBD1,.,TRBJ2-3,CASSTTGTGTDTQYF,TGTGCCAGCAGCACGACCGGGACAGGCACAGATACGCAGTATTTT
TRBV5-1,.,.,TRBJ2-7,CASSFSGAYEQYF,TGCGCCAGCAGCTTTAGCGGTGCCTACGAGCAGTACTTC
TRBV7-8,TRBD1,.,TRBJ1-2,CASSSGTGYYGYTF,TGTGCCAGCAGCTCCGGGACAGGGTATTATGGCTACACCTTC
TRBV6-5,.,.,TRBJ1-4,CASSYSKQGGEKLFF,TGTGCCAGCAGTTACTCGAAACAGGGTGGGGAAAAACTGTTTTTT
TRBV28,TRBD1,.,TRBJ2-7,CASSSPGQIRYEQYF,TGTGCCAGCAGTTCCCCGGGACAGATCCGTTACGAGCAGTACTTC
TRBV25-1,.,once,TRBJ1-5,CASRVQLIHNQPQHF,TGTGCCAGCAGGGTACAGCTAATTCATAATCAGCCCCAGCATTTT
TRBV6-5,.,.,TRBJ1-2,CASSRTGFGYGYTF,TGTGCCAGCAGTCGAACAGGGTTTGGCTATGGCTACACCTTC
TRBV4-1,.,.,TRBJ1-2,CASSQRAGNLYTF,TGCGCCAGCAGCCAAAGGGCGGGAAATCTGTACACCTTC
TRBV5-1,TRBD1,.,TRBJ1-1,CASSLGPGTGDTEAFF,TGCGCCAGCAGCTTGGGCCCCGGGACAGGAGACACTGAAGCTTTCTTT
TRBV19,TRBD2,.,TRBJ2-3,CASSLGGRLDTQYF,TGTGCCAGTAGTTTGGGAGGGCGGCTCGATACGCAGTATTTT
TRBV12-3/TRBV12-4,.,.,TRBJ2-1,CASSANLGHEQFF,TGTGCCAGCAGTGCCAACTTGGGGCATGAGCAGTTCTTC
TRBV2,TRBD2,few,TRBJ2-7,CASRPTLAGGSGEQYF,TGTGCCAGCAGGCCCACGTTAGCGGGAGGTTCAGGGGAGCAGTACTTC
TRBV21-1,.,.,TRBJ1-2,CASPKVRSLSGYGYTF,TGTGCCAGCCCCAAGGTTCGTAGTCTATCGGGCTATGGCTACACCTTC
TRBV5-4,.,.,TRBJ2-7,CASSLTGQGYEQYF,TGTGCCAGCAGCTTGACAGGCCAGGGCTACGAGCAGTACTTC
TRBV11-3,.,.,TRBJ1-1,CASSSNFGQRAFF,TGTGCCAGCAGCTCAAACTTCGGACAGAGAGCTTTCTTT
TRBV2,.,.,TRBJ1-2,CASRSTRDGYTF,TGTGCCAGCAGGTCCACTAGGGATGGCTACACCTTC
TRBV28,TRBD1,.,TRBJ1-1,CASNPYQGQLNTEAFF,TGTGCCAGCAACCCCTACCAGGGACAGTTGAACACTGAAGCTTTCTTT
TRBV9,.,.,TRBJ1-2,CASSVGRIDNYGYTF,TGTGCCAGCAGCGTAGGCAGGATAGATAACTATGGCTACACCTTC
TRBV28,.,.,TRBJ1-4,CASSFRRDWVNEKLFF,TGTGCCAGCAGTTTTAGGAGGGACTGGGTTAATGAAAAACTGTTTTTT
TRBV11-3,TRBD2,.,TRBJ2-1,CASSTWGREGTYNEQFF,TGTGCCAGCAGCACCTGGGGGCGGGAGGGGACCTACAATGAGCAGTTCTTC
TRBV2,TRBD2,.,TRBJ2-5,CASRERGAWETQYF,TGTGCCAGCAGGGAGCGGGGGGCTTGGGAGACCCAGTACTTC
TRBV19,TRBD1,.,TRBJ1-6,CASSIAAGGMSPLHF,TGTGCCAGTAGTATTGCGGCAGGGGGTATGTCACCCCTCCACTTT
TRBV9,TRBD1,.,TRBJ1-2,CASRGDRGRGGYTF,TGTGCCAGCAGGGGCGACAGGGGGCGCGGTGGCTACACCTTC
TRBV9,.,few,TRBJ2-1,CASSVDVGDHNEQFF,TGTGCCAGCAGCGTAGACGTGGGAGACCACAATGAGCAGTTCTTC
TRBV2,TRBD1,.,TRBJ2-2,CASSEEDRALNTGELFF,TGTGCCAGCAGTGAAGAGGACAGGGCCTTGAACACCGGGGAGCTGTTTTTT
TRBV11-2,.,.,TRBJ1-1,CASSLSRVENTEAFF,TGTGCCAGCAGCTTAAGCAGGGTTGAGAACACTGAAGCTTTCTTT
TRBV12-3/TRBV12-4,TRBD1,.,TRBJ1-6,CAGSGGGDSPLHF,TGTGCCGGCTCAGGGGGTGGGGATTCACCCCTCCACTTT
TRBV30,.,many,TRBJ1-1,CAWTLGVTEAFF,TGTGCCTGGACCCTCGGGGTCACTGAAGCTTTCTTT
TRBV19,TRBD1,.,TRBJ2-1,CASSQMGQGNYNEQFF,TGTGCCAGTAGTCAAATGGGACAGGGTAACTACAATGAGCAGTTCTTC
TRBV28,.,.,TRBJ1-1,CASNPTPDHTEAFF,TGTGCCAGCAATCCGACACCGGATCACACTGAAGCTTTCTTT
TRBV7-9,.,.,TRBJ2-7,CASSPAALASAEQYF,TGTGCCAGCAGCCCAGCCGCCCTGGCTAGCGCCGAGCAGTACTTC
TRBV5-7,.,once,TRBJ2-7,CASSDTEYEQYF,TGTGCCAGCAGCGACACCGAGTACGAGCAGTACTTC
TRBV29-1,TRBD1,.,TRBJ2-1,CSVDRTGNYNEQFF,TGCAGCGTTGACCGGACAGGAAACTACAATGAGCAGTTCTTC
TRBV7-8,.,.,TRBJ2-1,CASSIRQISYNEQFF,TGTGCCAGCAGCATACGACAGATTTCCTACAATGAGCAGTTCTTC
TRBV24-1,TRBD1,.,TRBJ1-1,CATSDPRGGTGVVPEAFF,TGTGCCACCAGTGATCCCCGGGGGGGGACAGGGGTCGTTCCTGAAGCTTTCTTT
TRBV7-6,TRBD2,.,TRBJ2-3,CASSAGAGGPFTDTQYF,TGTGCCAGCAGCGCAGGGGCGGGAGGGCCCTTCACAGATACGCAGTATTTT
TRBV29-1,.,.,TRBJ2-5,CSVTGTEQETQYF,TGCAGCGTGACCGGGACTGAACAAGAGACCCAGTACTTC
TRBV27,TRBD1,.,TRBJ2-1,CASSLDRGNEQFF,TGTGCCAGCAGTCTGGACAGGGGCAATGAGCAGTTCTTC
TRBV24-1,.,.,TRBJ1-3,CATSPGTLDSGNTIYF,TGTGCCACCAGCCCAGGGACTCTCGACTCTGGAAACACCATATATTTT
TRBV6-5,.,.,TRBJ2-3,CASSTGPDTQYF,TGTGCCAGCAGCACAGGGCCAGATACGCAGTATTTT
TRBV5-6,TRBD1,.,TRBJ1-2,CASSSIAAGGIGDGYTF,TGTGCCAGCAGCTCGATCGCTGCAGGGGGGATCGGGGATGGCTACACCTTC